The clone carrying this TCR beta chain was detected only once. This sample stems from a study of blood T cell repertoires in COVID-19. In the study overall: Both acute and convalescent COVID-19 samples were obtained from the United States, Italy and Spain. PBMCs, B-cell-depleted T cells, or T cells provided the cDNA or gDNA that made up the material.

Source study methods: It was from reference gene primer amplification that nucleated cell counts were estimated. Produced via immunoSEQ multiplex PCR; TCRdb's table is partial and in-frame only. That table gives V, J and clone size, and the DNA gave D and trimming. This sample has about 160,000 clones, with roughly 83% found just once. The CDR3 sequence is 15 residues long. Germline V lookup: CDR1 SQVTM, CDR2 ANQGSEA. The V end was cut by 2 bases, the J end by 4 bases, with 18 bases between. The V and J genes are TRBV29-1 and TRBJ2-7, with a possible D match to TRBD1 (6 bases). Sequenced: peripheral blood. The TCR originated in an older woman with acute or convalescent COVID-19. The CDR3 nucleotides are TGCAGCGTTGAAAAGTCAGGGGCCCTCGGGTACGAGCAGTACTTC. This encodes CSVEKSGALGYEQYF.